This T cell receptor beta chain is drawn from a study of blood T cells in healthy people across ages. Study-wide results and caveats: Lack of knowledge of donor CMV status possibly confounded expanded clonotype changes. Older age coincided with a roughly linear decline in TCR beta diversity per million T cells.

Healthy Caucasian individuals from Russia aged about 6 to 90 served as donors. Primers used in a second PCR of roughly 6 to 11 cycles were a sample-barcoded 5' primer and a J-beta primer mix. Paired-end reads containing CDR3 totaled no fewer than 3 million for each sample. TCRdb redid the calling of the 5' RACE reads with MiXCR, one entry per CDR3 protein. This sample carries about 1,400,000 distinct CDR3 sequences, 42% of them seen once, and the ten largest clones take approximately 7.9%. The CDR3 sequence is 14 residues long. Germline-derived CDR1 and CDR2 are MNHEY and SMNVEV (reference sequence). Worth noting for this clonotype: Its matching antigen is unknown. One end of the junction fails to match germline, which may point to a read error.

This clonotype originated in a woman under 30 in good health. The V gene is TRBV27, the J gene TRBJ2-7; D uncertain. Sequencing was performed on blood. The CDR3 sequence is CASRVRGFSYKQYF. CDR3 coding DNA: TGTGCCAGCAGGGTCAGAGGTTTCTCCTACAAGCAGTACTTC.